Here is one T cell receptor beta chain with its context. The data stem from a study of blood T cell repertoires in COVID-19. Overall study: Collection of acute and convalescent COVID-19 samples took place in the United States, Italy and Spain. The analysed material was cDNA or gDNA that came from T cells, B-cell-depleted T cells, or PBMCs.

Measured with immunoSEQ multiplex PCR; TCRdb has only the in-frame clones, and not every one. The table records hundreds of thousands of clones, just under 85% of them present only once. CDR1 is MDHEN, CDR2 SYDVKM, per germline. V trimming: 1 base; J trimming: 0 bases; junction bases outside the gene matches: 8. The CDR3 length is 17 residues. V and J are TRBV28 and TRBJ1-1; TRBD1 aligns across 7 bases. This TCR came from a woman aged 45 to 65 with active or convalescent COVID-19. The sample was peripheral blood. CDR3 residues: CASSLSLIRGLNTEAFF. As DNA, the CDR3 is TGTGCCAGCAGTTTATCCCTAATCAGGGGGTTGAACACTGAAGCTTTCTTT.